This T cell receptor beta chain was profiled in a study of CD8 T cells in Susac syndrome. CD8+ and CD4+ T cells from blood underwent TCR beta sequencing. Controls were healthy donors (matched for age and sex). FACS enriched CD8+ TEMRA cells, while bulk CD8+ and CD4+ were negatively isolated. V shed 5 bases, J shed 2 bases, and the junction held 11 bases outside the gene matches. The CDR3 runs to 16 residues. The germline gives CDR1 SEHNR, CDR2 FQNEAQ (reference sequence). It was with random hexamers that 0.5 to 1 ug RNA was reverse transcribed. Using its own MiXCR run on the immunoSEQ multiplex PCR reads, TCRdb lists one record per CDR3 protein. The sample shows 55,000 to 70,000 distinct CDR3 sequences, 95% of them seen only once.

The sequencing input was CD8+ T cells from PBMCs. This chain links TRBV7-9 with TRBJ2-5, with 7 bases that match TRBD2. The sequence was obtained from a human donor in good health. The CDR3, as DNA: TGTGCCAGCAGCCTACTAGCGCAAAACCCTCAAGAGACCCAGTACTTC. Its translation is CASSLLAQNPQETQYF.